This T cell receptor (beta chain) was found in a study of blood T cell repertoires in COVID-19 (dated by TCRdb to the early 2020s). Background on the whole study: Samples covering the acute and convalescent phases of COVID-19 were provided by collaborators in the United States, Italy and Spain. The material from the prospective study consisted of cDNA or gDNA derived from T cells, B-cell-depleted T cells, or PBMCs. Deeply sampled blood TCRbeta repertoires from subjects exposed to, actively infected with, or recovered from COVID-19 were included in the dataset. The sample metadata nearly always contained a de-identified subject ID, COVID-19 status, age in years and sex. The samples were drawn from two sources: the first 160 participants of the ongoing ImmuneRACE study, and fewer than 1,500 subjects contributed by 6 global collaborators. Where HLA class I and class II types were available, the types were taken from metadata supplied by the sample provider, not from assay-based typing. The repertoires were made available in a free public database intended to serve as a resource for research on the immune response to SARS-CoV-2. General findings and caveats noted by the study authors: How much clinical and demographic metadata was included differed by source and by participant, and the metadata was provided uncurated.

The collaborating institutions used their own protocols to collect whole blood in K2EDTA tubes. For TCRbeta analysis, collaborators shipped samples in one of three forms: frozen whole blood, isolated PBMCs, or DNA extracted from either of those sample types. Trimming removed 7 bases from V and 7 bases from J, leaving 8 bases between the germline ends. CDR1 and CDR2 are read off the germline V gene as SNHLY and FYNNEI. The CDR3 goes from the cysteine to the phenylalanine over 12 residues. Left in the record is the CDR3 DNA by itself, 36 bases read in frame from the first base. TCRbeta CDR3 regions were amplified from genomic DNA by means of the immunoSEQ Assay, a bias-controlled multiplex PCR. Concerning the study's data processing: Within the assay, amplification of reference gene primers was used to estimate how many nucleated cells each sample contained. Sequence reads were collapsed and filtered to measure the absolute abundance of every unique TCRbeta CDR3 rearrangement. For each sample, productive Simpson clonality was calculated by taking the square root of Simpson's diversity index across productive rearrangements. TCRdb re-hosts the immuneACCESS table, in-frame sequences only. Its copies lack some clones; in the studies checked, an unresolved V gene accounts for under half of them, and the cause for the rest is not known. The DNA was the basis for D and trimming; V, J and clone size are from that table. This sample has around 200,000 clones in its table, and under 80% of those were observed once. The ten top clones hold under 15% of the sample.

Comment on this clone: The specificity of this receptor is unknown. Per-nucleotide qualities are absent, and no much larger clonotype sits a single base away.

The chain links TRBV2 with TRBJ1-6, with the D segment identity uncertain. Sequenced input: peripheral blood. The TCR originated in a woman between 50 and 59 years old with acute or convalescent COVID-19. The sequenced DNA: TGTGCCAGCACAGTCCCAAATTCACCCCTCCACTTT. Translated, it gives CASTVPNSPLHF. Where the CDR3 stops, the reference TRBV2 and TRBJ1-6 genes take over; the full variable domain is EPEVTQTPSHQVTQMGQEVILRCVPISNHLYFYWYRQILGQKVEFLVSFYNNEISEKSEIFDDQFSVERPDGSNFTLKIRSTKLEDSAMYFCASTVPNSPLHFGNGTRLTVT.